These 27 T cell receptor beta chains share one sample of origin, sequenced in a study of T cell changes during pregnancy in multiple sclerosis. Assay used: immunoSEQ multiplex PCR; TCRdb lists only in-frame clones, some missing. Among over 40,000 clones listed, roughly 90% were seen once. Specimen: peripheral blood, collected in the second trimester of pregnancy. The origin of the receptors is a female donor in good health, enrolled as a control in a pregnancy study.

V and J are TRBV7-8 and TRBJ2-1, with TRBD2 matching 9 bases. Looked up from germline, CDR1 is SGHVS and CDR2 is FQNEAQ. This CDR3 contains 16 residues. V trimming: 1 base; J trimming: 5 bases; junction bases outside the gene matches: 6. The CDR3 protein is CASSLGQRGVNNEQFF. In nucleotides, the CDR3 is TGTGCCAGCAGCTTAGGCCAGCGGGGGGTCAACAATGAGCAGTTCTTC.

The CDR3 DNA reads as TGTGCCAGCAGCCCGGACAGGAAGAATGGCTACACCTTC. It is translated as CASSPDRKNGYTF. The V gene is TRBV5-6, the J gene TRBJ1-2; 7 bases line up with TRBD1. Germline V gene lookup returns CDR1 SGHDT and CDR2 YYEEEE. This CDR3 is 13 amino acids long. The J segment lost 6 bases and the V segment lost 4 bases, leaving 6 bases of the junction unmatched.

This clone was detected a few times. V gene TRBV30 combines with J gene TRBJ1-3; D perhaps matches TRBD1 (5 bases). CDR3 length: 14 residues. Germline V gene sequence: CDR1 GTSNPN, CDR2 SVGIG (reference sequence). V was trimmed by 7 bases and J by 0 bases, leaving 13 bases between them. CDR3 nucleotide sequence: TGTGCCTCCGAAGACAGACGCTCTGGAAACACCATATATTTT. It is translated as CASEDRRSGNTIYF.

CDR3 DNA sequence: TGTGCCAGCAGGAGGAGGGGGCTTTACTACGAGCAGTACTTC. It is translated as CASRRRGLYYEQYF. This chain uses TRBV28 with TRBJ2-7; D is perhaps TRBD1 (7 bases). The germline CDR1 and CDR2 sequences are MDHEN and SYDVKM. The CDR3 sequence is 14 residues long. Trimming took 6 bases from V and 3 from J, leaving 15 bases between them. The variable domain in full, with the rest retrieved from reference TRBV28 and TRBJ2-7, is DVKVTQSSRYLVKRTGEKVFLECVQDMDHENMFWYRQDPGLGLRLIYFSYDVKMKEKGDIPEGYSVSREKKERFSLILESASTNQTSMYLCASRRRGLYYEQYFGPGTRLTVT.

About this clone: The junction departs from the called germline gene at one end, perhaps through a read error. The J gene is TRBJ2-7, the V gene TRBV7-9; 9 nucleotides agree with TRBD2. The germline CDR1 and CDR2 sequences are SEHNR and FQNEAQ (reference sequence). This CDR3 spans 12 amino acids. The CDR3 coding sequence is TGTGCCAGCAGCTCGGGGACTAGCTCCTTTAACTTC. This codes for CASSSGTSSFNF.

This chain connects TRBV15 to TRBJ2-7; perhaps TRBD2 as D (6 bases). CDR3 length: 15 amino acids. Germline V CDR1 and CDR2: LNHNV, YYDKDF (reference sequence). With 0 bases removed from V and 7 bases from J, the gap between germline ends came to 16 bases. As DNA, the CDR3 is TGTGCCACCAGCAGAGATTTCGGGGGAGATGGGGAGCAGTACTTC. It yields the protein CATSRDFGGDGEQYF.

The chain has TRBV27 and TRBJ1-2; D gene uncertain. The V gene lost 1 base and the J gene lost 1 base, with 16 bases spanning the gap. The CDR3 spans 17 residues. Germline V CDR1 and CDR2: MNHEY, SMNVEV (reference sequence). The CDR3 loop is CASSLFDPEQLNYGYTF. DNA for the CDR3: TGTGCCAGCAGTTTATTCGACCCGGAACAGCTTAACTATGGCTACACCTTC.

A single count supports this clone. The V and J genes are TRBV7-9 and TRBJ1-6; the D is unclear. V was cut by 0 bases and J by 6 bases, with 6 bases left in between. In germline, CDR1 is SEHNR, CDR2 FQNEAQ (reference sequence). The CDR3 has 14 amino acids. The CDR3 protein is CASSLALPNSPLHF. The CDR3 nucleotides read TGTGCCAGCAGCTTAGCCCTCCCTAATTCACCCCTCCACTTT. Supplemented by reference TRBV7-9 and TRBJ1-6, the full variable domain reads DTGVSQNPRHKITKRGQNVTFRCDPISEHNRLYWYRQTLGQGPEFLTYFQNEAQLEKSRLLSDRFSAERPKGSFSTLEIQRTEQGDSAMYLCASSLALPNSPLHFGNGTRLTVT.

V and J are TRBV19 and TRBJ2-2; D possibly corresponds to TRBD2 (6 bases). The CDR3 extends over 16 amino acids. CDR1 is LNHDA, CDR2 SQIVND, per germline (reference sequence). V was clipped by 0 bases and J by 5 bases, with 13 bases between them. In DNA, the CDR3 is TGTGCCAGTAGTATAGAGGGGGGAGTGGGAACCGGGGAGCTGTTTTTT. Protein: CASSIEGGVGTGELFF.

The CDR3 spells CASAGGAGNTIYF. The CDR3 nucleotides are TGTGCCAGCGCGGGGGGGGCTGGAAACACCATATATTTT. The chain joins TRBV6-6 to TRBJ1-3, with D possibly being TRBD1 (5 bases). CDR1 MNHNY and CDR2 SVGAGI come from the germline V gene (reference sequence). V dropped 8 bases and J dropped 2 bases, with 10 bases sitting between them. The CDR3 extends over 13 amino acids.

The genes are TRBV7-8 and TRBJ2-1; 9 positions agree with TRBD1. After removal of 5 bases from V and 8 bases from J, the junction contained 7 bases not matched to a gene. Germline loops: CDR1 SGHVS, CDR2 FQNEAQ. CDR3 length: 14 residues. The CDR3 protein is CASSPNRGQDEQFF. In DNA form, the CDR3 reads TGTGCCAGCAGCCCTAACAGGGGGCAGGATGAGCAGTTCTTC.

The V call is TRBV6-5, the J call TRBJ2-1, with 7 nucleotides matching TRBD2. There are 15 residues in the CDR3. Looked up from germline, CDR1 is MNHEY and CDR2 is SVGAGI. After removal of 6 bases from V and 7 bases from J, the junction contained 12 bases not matched to a gene. The CDR3 sequence: CASSASWGGNNEQFF. The DNA of the CDR3 is TGTGCCAGCAGCGCCAGTTGGGGGGGGAATAATGAGCAGTTCTTC.

In its sample, this clone was seen once. CDR3 DNA: TGTGCCAGCAGTGAATGGGGTCTAGCGGCCACCGGGGAGCTGTTTTTT. Translated, it gives CASSEWGLAATGELFF. The rearrangement links TRBV25-1 to TRBJ2-2; 7 bases align to TRBD2. V was clipped by 1 base and J by 4 bases; unmatched bases: 6. Per the germline V gene, CDR1 is MGHDK and CDR2 is SYGVNS. CDR3 length equals 16 residues.

The V and J genes are TRBV5-1 and TRBJ2-4; 10 nucleotides agree with TRBD1. The J segment lost 0 bases and the V segment lost 4 bases, leaving 4 bases of the junction unmatched. The CDR3 is 16 amino acids. The germline V gene has CDR1 SGHRS and CDR2 YFSETQ. This chain's CDR3 is CASSHGQGGAKNIQYF. In DNA, the CDR3 is TGCGCCAGCAGCCACGGACAGGGGGGAGCCAAAAACATTCAGTACTTC.

V and J are TRBV7-2 and TRBJ2-2; unclear D gene. V was pared by 1 base and J by 3 bases, with 9 bases between. The CDR3 is 15 residues long. Germline CDR1 SGHTA, CDR2 FQGNSA. CDR3 coding DNA: TGTGCCAGCAGCTTAGACAGAATTTACACCGGGGAGCTGTTTTTT. As protein: CASSLDRIYTGELFF.

The gene calls are TRBV4-3 and TRBJ2-5; 8 bases map to TRBD2. With 0 bases clipped from V and 2 bases from J, the junction kept 5 bases outside the gene matches. The length of the CDR3 is 16 residues. Germline lookup yields CDR1 LGHNA and CDR2 YSLEER. CDR3: CASSQEVAGLQETQYF. The CDR3 nucleotides are TGCGCCAGCAGCCAAGAGGTAGCGGGGCTTCAAGAGACCCAGTACTTC.

In DNA, the CDR3 is TGTGCCAGCAGCTTAGACAGGGATACCGGGGAGCTGTTTTTT. Protein product: CASSLDRDTGELFF. V is TRBV11-2 and J is TRBJ2-2, with a possible D match to TRBD1 (5 bases). The CDR3 totals 14 residues. The V gene's germline CDR1 is SGHAT and CDR2 FQNNGV. Trimming stripped 0 bases from V and 5 bases from J, with 7 bases between. The entire variable domain, with the rest obtained from reference TRBV11-2 and TRBJ2-2, is as follows: EAGVAQSPRYKIIEKRQSVAFWCNPISGHATLYWYQQILGQGPKLLIQFQNNGVVDDSQLPKDRFSAERLKGVDSTLKIQPAKLEDSAVYLCASSLDRDTGELFFGEGSRLTVL.

The chain employs TRBV5-6 and TRBJ1-4, with 8 bases lining up with TRBD1. CDR1 and CDR2 from the germline V gene are SGHDT and YYEEEE. CDR3 length: 16 amino acids. Germline trimming cut 4 bases from V and 4 bases from J; bases unmatched to any gene: 9. The CDR3 sequence: CASSNRQGLGNEKLFF. DNA for the CDR3: TGTGCCAGCAGCAATCGACAGGGGCTGGGTAATGAAAAACTGTTTTTT.

The chain carries TRBV4-3 and TRBJ2-7; D may be TRBD2 (7 bases). The germline CDR1 and CDR2 sequences are LGHNA and YSLEER. V dropped 0 bases and J dropped 2 bases, with 11 bases sitting between them. This CDR3 has 15 amino acids. In DNA form, the CDR3 reads TGCGCCAGCAGCCAAGATAGGCGGGGGCCCTACGAGCAGTACTTC. This codes for CASSQDRRGPYEQYF.

The rearrangement uses TRBV30 and TRBJ2-5; 11 nucleotides match TRBD2. The germline V gene encodes CDR1 GTSNPN and CDR2 SVGIG (reference sequence). This CDR3 is built from 15 residues. The J segment lost 7 bases and the V segment lost 5 bases, leaving 12 bases of the junction unmatched. The CDR3 is CAWRMVAGGPGTQYF. DNA of the CDR3: TGTGCCTGGCGGATGGTAGCGGGAGGGCCCGGGACCCAGTACTTC.

This chain joins TRBV19 and TRBJ1-5; possibly TRBD1 for D (6 bases). The germline V gene encodes CDR1 LNHDA and CDR2 SQIVND (reference sequence). Trimming stripped 8 bases from V and 0 bases from J, with 8 bases between. The CDR3 has 13 residues. DNA for the CDR3: TGTGCCAGTCGGGACATTAGCAATCAGCCCCAGCATTTT. Translating gives CASRDISNQPQHF.

The chain has TRBV6-4 and TRBJ2-2, with TRBD2 as a possible D gene (6 bases). V was cut by 6 bases and J by 8 bases, with 25 bases left in between. This CDR3 contains 17 residues. Per the germline V gene, CDR1 is MRHNA and CDR2 is SNTAGT. As DNA, the CDR3 is TGTGCCAGCAGCCCCTCCCACGGAGGGACCAAAGCAGGGGAGCTGTTTTTT. Translated: CASSPSHGGTKAGELFF.

The chain links TRBV6-1 to TRBJ1-2; D gene unclear. CDR1 MNHNS and CDR2 SASEGT come from the germline V gene. This CDR3 region has 15 residues. Trimming took off 6 bases at V and 4 bases at J, with 18 bases between the two ends. The CDR3 region is CASSLGGISPYGYTF. CDR3 coding DNA: TGTGCCAGCAGCCTAGGAGGGATCTCTCCCTATGGCTACACCTTC.

The rearrangement links TRBV10-3 to TRBJ2-7, with D perhaps matching TRBD1 (6 bases). CDR1 and CDR2 (germline): ENHRY, SYGVKD. Trimming removed 11 bases at V and 2 bases at J, with 16 bases between. The CDR3 is 13 amino acids. The CDR3 region is CASRQGSTYEQYF. The DNA of the CDR3 is TGTGCCTCCAGGCAGGGGTCTACCTACGAGCAGTACTTC.

The chain is built from TRBV30 and TRBJ2-7, with 10 positions matching TRBD1. V was clipped by 8 bases and J by 2 bases; unmatched bases: 12. The CDR3 is 15 amino acids. Per germline, CDR1 GTSNPN and CDR2 SVGIG (reference sequence). The CDR3 protein is CAGTGAHFSAYEQYF. The CDR3 region has the DNA TGTGCCGGGACAGGGGCCCACTTTTCTGCCTACGAGCAGTACTTC.

The chain is built from TRBV2 and TRBJ1-3, with a tentative D call TRBD1 (5 bases). The ends were cut back, 2 bases at V and 7 bases at J, with 12 bases in the middle. The CDR3 length is 14 residues. Germline V gene lookup returns CDR1 SNHLY and CDR2 FYNNEI. In DNA, the CDR3 is TGTGCCAGCAGTGAAACCAGGGTAAAGAACACCATATATTTT. Translating gives CASSETRVKNTIYF.

The DNA for the CDR3 is TGTGCCTGGAGCGGGAACTATGGCTACACCTTC. Translation gives CAWSGNYGYTF. This chain connects TRBV30 to TRBJ1-2; D call uncertain. This CDR3 spans 11 amino acids. Germline V gives CDR1 GTSNPN, CDR2 SVGIG (reference sequence). With 3 bases removed from V and 2 bases from J, the gap between germline ends came to 4 bases.